This section outlines one T cell receptor beta chain sequence together with its context. Trimming removed 0 bases at V and 4 bases at J, with 7 bases between. CDR1 and CDR2 from the germline V gene are GTSNPN and SVGIG (reference sequence). The CDR3 consists of 13 residues. The data stem from a study of CD8+ T cells in alopecia areata. Treatment defined: oral pan-JAK inhibitor, 5-10 mg twice daily. After isolation, RNA underwent reverse transcription to generate cDNA as the sequencing template. Profiled with immunoSEQ multiplex PCR; TCRdb holds only in-frame clones, not every one. The sample carries some 150,000 clones, roughly 52% recorded once.

The sequenced sample was CD8+ T cells sorted from blood, obtained at week 4, from a patient treated with tofacitinib. The clonotype was recovered from a human donor with alopecia areata. The chain couples TRBV30 to TRBJ1-5; D is unresolved. The CDR3 region has the DNA TGTGCCTGGAGTGTAAAGGGAAATCAGCCCCAGCATTTT. This gives the protein CAWSVKGNQPQHF. The complete variable domain, with remaining parts taken from reference TRBV30 and TRBJ1-5, reads SQTIHQWPATLVQPVGSPLSLECTVEGTSNPNLYWYRQAAGRGLQLLFYSVGIGQISSEVPQNLSASRPQDRQFILSSKKLLLSDSGFYLCAWSVKGNQPQHFGDGTRLSIL.